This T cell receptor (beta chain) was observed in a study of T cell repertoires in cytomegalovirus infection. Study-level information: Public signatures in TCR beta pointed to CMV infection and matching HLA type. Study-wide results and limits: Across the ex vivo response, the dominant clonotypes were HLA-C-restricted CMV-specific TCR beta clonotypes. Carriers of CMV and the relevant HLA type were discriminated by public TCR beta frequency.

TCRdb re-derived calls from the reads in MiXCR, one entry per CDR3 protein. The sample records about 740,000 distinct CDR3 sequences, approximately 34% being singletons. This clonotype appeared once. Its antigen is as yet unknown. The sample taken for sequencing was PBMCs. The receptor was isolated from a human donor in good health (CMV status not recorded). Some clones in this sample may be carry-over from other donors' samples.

Here the CDR3 reads CASSEGTGSYNEQFF. The CDR3, as DNA: TGTGCCAGCAGTGAAGGGACCGGCTCCTACAATGAGCAGTTCTTC. The J gene is TRBJ2-1, the V gene TRBV2; D call uncertain. V lost 1 base and J 0 bases, leaving 7 bases between the germline ends. The germline V gene encodes CDR1 SNHLY and CDR2 FYNNEI. The CDR3 length is 15 residues.